This T cell receptor (beta chain) comes out of a study of shared T cell receptors in the human thymus. Germline CDR1 reads KGHSH; CDR2 reads LQKENI. V was cut by 4 bases and J by 6 bases, with 16 bases left in between. The CDR3 is made up of 14 amino acids. Profiling relied on immunoSEQ multiplex PCR, and the TCRdb table lists in-frame clones only, not all of them. The sample contains about 380,000 clones, 95% of which appear only once. The receptor comes from a human donor. The sequenced sample was thymocytes. The chain couples TRBV18 to TRBJ2-7, with D possibly TRBD1 on 6 matching bases. The chain's CDR3 is CASSRGTPVSEQYF. The CDR3 nucleotides read TGTGCCAGCTCACGTGGGACACCGGTGTCCGAGCAGTACTTC. Drawing the rest from reference TRBV18 and TRBJ2-7, the complete variable domain is NAGVMQNPRHLVRRRGQEARLRCSPMKGHSHVYWYRQLPEEGLKFMVYLQKENIIDESGMPKERFSAEFPKEGPSILRIQQVVRGDSAAYFCASSRGTPVSEQYFGPGTRLTVT.